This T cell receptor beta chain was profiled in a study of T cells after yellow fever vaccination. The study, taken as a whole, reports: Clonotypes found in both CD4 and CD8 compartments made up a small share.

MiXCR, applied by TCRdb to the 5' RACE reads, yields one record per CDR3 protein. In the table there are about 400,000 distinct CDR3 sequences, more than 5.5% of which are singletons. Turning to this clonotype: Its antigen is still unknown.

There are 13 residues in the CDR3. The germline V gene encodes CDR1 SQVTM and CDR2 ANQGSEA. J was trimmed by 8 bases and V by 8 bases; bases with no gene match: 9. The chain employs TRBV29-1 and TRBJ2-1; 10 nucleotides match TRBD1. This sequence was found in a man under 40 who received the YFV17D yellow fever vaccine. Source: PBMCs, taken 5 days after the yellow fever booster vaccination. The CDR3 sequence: CSTDRGAFDEQFF. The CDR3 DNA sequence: TGCAGCACGGACAGGGGGGCATTTGATGAGCAGTTCTTC.